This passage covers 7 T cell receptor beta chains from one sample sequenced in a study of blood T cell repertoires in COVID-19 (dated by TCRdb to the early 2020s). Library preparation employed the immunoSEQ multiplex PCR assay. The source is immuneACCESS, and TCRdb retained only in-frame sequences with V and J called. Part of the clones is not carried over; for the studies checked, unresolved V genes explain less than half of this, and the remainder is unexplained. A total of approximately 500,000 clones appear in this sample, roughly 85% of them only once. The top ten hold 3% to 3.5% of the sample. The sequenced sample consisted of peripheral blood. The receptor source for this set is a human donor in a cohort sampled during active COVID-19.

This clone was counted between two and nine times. The CDR3 protein is CASSSTTVRSGELFF. DNA of the CDR3: TGTGCCAGCAGCTCGACGACAGTCCGAAGCGGGGAGCTGTTTTTT. The genes are TRBV5-6 and TRBJ2-2; D is possibly TRBD1 (5 bases). The V and J ends lost 3 bases and 7 bases respectively, with 16 bases between them. Germline V gives CDR1 SGHDT, CDR2 YYEEEE. CDR3 length: 15 amino acids.

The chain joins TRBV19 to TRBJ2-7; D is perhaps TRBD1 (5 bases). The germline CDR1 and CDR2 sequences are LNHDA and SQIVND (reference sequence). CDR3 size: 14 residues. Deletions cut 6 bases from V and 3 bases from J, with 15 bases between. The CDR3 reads CASSPRVTDYEQYF. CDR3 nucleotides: TGTGCCAGTAGCCCCAGGGTGACAGACTACGAGCAGTACTTC.

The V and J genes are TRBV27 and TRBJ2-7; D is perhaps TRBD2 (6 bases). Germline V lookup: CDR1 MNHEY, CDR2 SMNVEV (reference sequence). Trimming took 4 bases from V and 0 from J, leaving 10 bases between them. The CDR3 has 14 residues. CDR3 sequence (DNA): TGTGCCAGCAGTTCCCCGACTAGCTCCTACGAGCAGTACTTC. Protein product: CASSSPTSSYEQYF.

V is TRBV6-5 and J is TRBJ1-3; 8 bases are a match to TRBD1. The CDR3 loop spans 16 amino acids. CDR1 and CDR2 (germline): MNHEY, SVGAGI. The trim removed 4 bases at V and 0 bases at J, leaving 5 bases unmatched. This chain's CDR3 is CASSLGQAISGNTIYF. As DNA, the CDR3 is TGTGCCAGCAGTTTGGGACAGGCTATCTCTGGAAACACCATATATTTT.

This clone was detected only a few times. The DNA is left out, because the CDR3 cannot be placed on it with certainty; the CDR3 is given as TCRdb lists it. CDR3 region: CASSVVGQGARFF. The genes are TRBV9 and TRBJ1-1; the table's D gene call, TRBD1, was not cross checked with the DNA. CDR1 SGDLS and CDR2 YYNGEE come from the germline V gene. The CDR3 totals 13 residues, both ends included.

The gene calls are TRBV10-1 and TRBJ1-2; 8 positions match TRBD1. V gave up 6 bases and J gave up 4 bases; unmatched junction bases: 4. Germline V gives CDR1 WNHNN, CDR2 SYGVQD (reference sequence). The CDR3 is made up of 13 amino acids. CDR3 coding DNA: TGCGCCAGCAGCCCGGGGACAGGCTATGGCTACACCTTC. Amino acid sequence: CASSPGTGYGYTF.

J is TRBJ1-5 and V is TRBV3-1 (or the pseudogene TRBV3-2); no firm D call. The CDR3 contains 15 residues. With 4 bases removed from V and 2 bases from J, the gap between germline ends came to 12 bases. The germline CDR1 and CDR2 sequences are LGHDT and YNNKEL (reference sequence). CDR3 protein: CASSPAGSRNQPQHF. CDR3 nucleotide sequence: TGTGCCAGCAGCCCTGCCGGGAGCCGCAATCAGCCCCAGCATTTT.